This TCR beta chain was captured in a study of blood T cell repertoires in COVID-19. Study-level information: Researchers got acute and convalescent COVID-19 samples from the United States, Italy and Spain. In each case, the material was cDNA or gDNA derived from T cells, B-cell-depleted T cells, or PBMCs.

Authors' methods: Reference gene primer amplification gave estimated nucleated cell counts. The protocol was immunoSEQ multiplex PCR, while the TCRdb copy is restricted to in-frame clones and leaves out a portion. V and J calls and clone size come straight from that table; D and trimming were deduced from the DNA. The sample records 200,000 to 250,000 clones, 84% being singletons. This CDR3 has 17 amino acids. CDR1 MNHEY and CDR2 SVGEGT come from the germline V gene. V was shortened by 7 bases and J by 1 base, with 22 bases between the two germline ends. Sequencing was carried out using peripheral blood. This rearrangement joins TRBV6-2 or TRBV6-3 to TRBJ1-1, with D possibly being TRBD1 (5 bases). The TCR sequence derives from a woman of 80 years or more with active or convalescent COVID-19. In nucleotides, the CDR3 is TGTGCCAGCATCCCCGGGGAAGGCAGGAGGGGGAACACTGAAGCTTTCTTT. It specifies CASIPGEGRRGNTEAFF.